Shown below are 18 T cell receptor beta chains from a single sample sequenced in a study of shared clonotypes between healthy human individuals. Assay: immunoSEQ multiplex PCR; the TCRdb copy retains only in-frame clones and omits some. The sample consists of about 2 million clones, about 95% of them appearing once. The sequencing input was naive CD4+ T cells sorted from blood. Subset defined: CD45RA+ positively selected. Every receptor here comes from a man aged 18 to 30 in good health.

The J gene is TRBJ2-7, the V gene TRBV5-1; D may be TRBD2 (6 bases). This CDR3 is built from 14 residues. V was trimmed by 2 bases and J by 2 bases, leaving 11 bases between them. Germline values: CDR1 SGHRS, CDR2 YFSETQ. Written as DNA, the CDR3 is TGCGCCAGCAGCTTCAGCGGGCCCCCCTACGAGCAGTACTTC. Amino acid sequence: CASSFSGPPYEQYF.

The V call is TRBV4-3, the J call TRBJ1-1; TRBD1 aligns across 7 bases. Losses at the gene ends were 3 bases for V and 6 bases for J; bases not matched to a gene: 7. Germline V gene lookup returns CDR1 LGHNA and CDR2 YSLEER. The CDR3 has 14 amino acids. This CDR3 is CASSHTGQAPEAFF. In DNA form, the CDR3 reads TGCGCCAGCAGCCACACCGGACAGGCGCCTGAAGCTTTCTTT.

The chain recombines TRBV9 with TRBJ2-7; D is ambiguous. Germline CDR1 SGDLS, CDR2 YYNGEE. V lost 3 bases and J lost 0, with 13 bases in between. CDR3 length equals 15 residues. As DNA, the CDR3 is TGTGCCAGCAGCGCTGACCCCATGAGCTCCTACGAGCAGTACTTC. As protein: CASSADPMSSYEQYF. Supplemented by reference TRBV9 and TRBJ2-7, the full variable domain reads DSGVTQTPKHLITATGQRVTLRCSPRSGDLSVYWYQQSLDQGLQFLIQYYNGEERAKGNILERFSAQQFPDLHSELNLSSLELGDSALYFCASSADPMSSYEQYFGPGTRLTVT.

In the case of this clone: Other DNA sequences within the sample encode an identical CDR3. The chain is built from TRBV5-1 and TRBJ2-3; no firm D call. Germline V gene data show CDR1 as SGHRS and CDR2 as YFSETQ. The CDR3 is 14 residues long. The V gene lost 2 bases and the J gene lost 0 bases, with 7 bases spanning the gap. Here the CDR3 reads CASSLGASTDTQYF. CDR3 coding DNA: TGCGCCAGCAGCTTAGGCGCGAGCACAGATACGCAGTATTTT.

The V call is TRBV10-3, the J call TRBJ2-7; D unresolved. V lost 1 base and J 1 base, leaving 17 bases between the germline ends. CDR3 length: 17 amino acids. Germline V gene sequence: CDR1 ENHRY, CDR2 SYGVKD. CDR3 loop: CAISEFPFGGNSYEQYF. The CDR3 DNA follows: TGTGCCATCAGTGAGTTCCCATTCGGTGGGAATTCCTACGAGCAGTACTTC.

CDR3 sequence reads: CASSQTGVNEQYF. The CDR3 DNA reads as TGTGCCAGCAGCCAAACAGGGGTAAACGAGCAGTACTTC. The chain combines TRBV7-9 with TRBJ2-7; 7 bases are shared with TRBD1. The trim removed 5 bases at V and 5 bases at J, leaving 6 bases unmatched. The germline V gene has CDR1 SEHNR and CDR2 FQNEAQ (reference sequence). The CDR3 length is 13 residues.

The chain carries TRBV7-8 and TRBJ2-1; a weak D match, TRBD1 (6 bases). Germline V CDR1 and CDR2: SGHVS, FQNEAQ. This CDR3 is 15 amino acids long. V was cut by 3 bases and J by 3 bases, with 12 bases left in between. For the CDR3, the DNA is TGTGCCAGCAGCTTTTTCTCAGGGGACTACAATGAGCAGTTCTTC. This gives the protein CASSFFSGDYNEQFF.

As for this clone: The sample has other DNA sequences that encode this CDR3 too. The chain employs TRBV7-9 and TRBJ2-7; TRBD1 or TRBD2 may be the D gene (5 bases each). Germline assignment: CDR1 SEHNR and CDR2 FQNEAQ (reference sequence). This CDR3 has 14 amino acids. Trimming left V 5 bases short and J 2 bases short, with 13 bases between. CDR3 amino acids: CASSPRDGAYEQYF. The CDR3 region has the DNA TGTGCCAGCAGCCCACGGGACGGAGCCTACGAGCAGTACTTC.

This chain connects TRBV4-1 to TRBJ2-5; 8 bases align to TRBD2. Looked up from germline, CDR1 is MGHRA and CDR2 is YSYEKL. CDR3 size: 16 residues. The J segment lost 9 bases and the V segment lost 0 bases, leaving 12 bases of the junction unmatched. The CDR3 loop is CASSQDSAGGNRAQYF. Here the CDR3 DNA reads TGCGCCAGCAGCCAAGATTCGGCGGGGGGAAATAGGGCCCAGTACTTC.

This chain joins TRBV30 and TRBJ1-4; D is perhaps TRBD1 (5 bases). Per germline, CDR1 GTSNPN and CDR2 SVGIG (reference sequence). This CDR3 has 15 residues. Trimming stripped 5 bases from V and 4 bases from J, with 17 bases between. In DNA form, the CDR3 reads TGTGCCTGGGGGCCCCAGACAGTCTTTAATGAAAAACTGTTTTTT. Residues: CAWGPQTVFNEKLFF.

The V gene is TRBV5-6, the J gene TRBJ1-1; TRBD1 is a possible D gene (5 bases). V shed 3 bases and J shed 1 base, with 16 bases lying between them. This CDR3 has 16 amino acids. CDR1 and CDR2 (germline): SGHDT, YYEEEE. The CDR3 loop is CASSWGAGGTNTEAFF. DNA for the CDR3: TGTGCCAGCAGCTGGGGAGCCGGAGGGACGAACACTGAAGCTTTCTTT. The entire variable domain, with the rest obtained from reference TRBV5-6 and TRBJ1-1, is as follows: DAGVTQSPTHLIKTRGQQVTLRCSPKSGHDTVSWYQQALGQGPQFIFQYYEEEERQRGNFPDRFSGHQFPNYSSELNVNALLLGDSALYLCASSWGAGGTNTEAFFGQGTRLTVV.

Regarding this clone: Other DNA variants within this sample encode the same CDR3. This sequence joins TRBV11-1 and TRBJ2-2; D is unresolved. The CDR3 length is 13 residues. V shed 1 base and J shed 5 bases, with 5 bases lying between them. CDR1 and CDR2 from the germline V gene are SGHAT and FQDESV (reference sequence). CDR3 coding DNA: TGTGCCAGCAGCTTAGGATTGACCGGGGAGCTGTTTTTT. Translating it yields CASSLGLTGELFF.

The chain recombines TRBV13 with TRBJ1-4; D is uncertain. The CDR3 is made up of 13 amino acids. Trimming removed 2 bases at V and 7 bases at J, with 8 bases between. CDR1 PRHDT and CDR2 FYEKMQ come from the germline V gene (reference sequence). Written as DNA, the CDR3 is TGTGCCAGCAGCTTAAAAGGCGGTGAAAAACTGTTTTTT. As protein: CASSLKGGEKLFF. Based on the CDR3 plus reference TRBV13 and TRBJ1-4, the full variable domain is AAGVIQSPRHLIKEKRETATLKCYPIPRHDTVYWYQQGPGQDPQFLISFYEKMQSDKGSIPDRFSAQQFSDYHSELNMSSLELGDSALYFCASSLKGGEKLFFGSGTQLSVL.

The gene calls are TRBV5-1 and TRBJ1-6, with no clear D. Germline-derived CDR1 and CDR2 are SGHRS and YFSETQ. The CDR3 covers 14 residues. V gave up 0 bases and J gave up 8 bases, with 9 bases separating them. The CDR3 loop is CASSLAPTDSPLHF. The CDR3 DNA sequence: TGCGCCAGCAGCTTGGCTCCGACGGATTCACCCCTCCACTTT.

The V call is TRBV19, the J call TRBJ1-6; 7 bases map to TRBD1. The CDR3 length is 15 residues. Per the germline V gene, CDR1 is LNHDA and CDR2 is SQIVND (reference sequence). V was clipped by 6 bases and J by 6 bases; unmatched bases: 8. The DNA for the CDR3 is TGTGCCAGTAGGGCCGGGACAGCCTTTAATTCACCCCTCCACTTT. Encoded protein: CASRAGTAFNSPLHF.

The CDR3 loop is CASSIDRHEQFF. The CDR3 bases are TGCGCCAGCAGCATTGACAGACATGAGCAGTTCTTC. The chain carries TRBV5-1 and TRBJ2-1; TRBD1 is a possible D gene (5 bases). The CDR3 spans 12 residues. CDR1 and CDR2 (germline): SGHRS, YFSETQ. With 4 bases removed from V and 8 bases from J, the gap between germline ends came to 10 bases. The full variable domain, in which reference TRBV5-1 and TRBJ2-1 provide the parts outside the CDR3, is KAGVTQTPRYLIKTRGQQVTLSCSPISGHRSVSWYQQTPGQGLQFLFEYFSETQRNKGNFPGRFSGRQFSNSRSEMNVSTLELGDSALYLCASSIDRHEQFFGPGTRLTVL.

The V gene is TRBV28, the J gene TRBJ1-6; D is possibly TRBD1 (6 bases). Germline V gene data show CDR1 as MDHEN and CDR2 as SYDVKM. The CDR3 is made up of 15 amino acids. Deletions cut 5 bases from V and 2 bases from J, with 10 bases between. The CDR3 reads CASSLTGTYNSPLHF. The CDR3 nucleotides are TGTGCCAGCAGTCTCACAGGGACCTATAATTCACCCCTCCACTTT.

The chain has TRBV28 and TRBJ2-2; unclear D gene. Germline CDR1 is MDHEN and CDR2 is SYDVKM. V was cut by 5 bases and J by 0 bases, with 16 bases left in between. CDR3 length equals 17 residues. This chain's CDR3 is CASSLSVGHANTGELFF. The DNA of the CDR3 is TGTGCCAGCAGTCTCAGTGTAGGCCATGCGAACACCGGGGAGCTGTTTTTT. The entire variable domain, with the rest obtained from reference TRBV28 and TRBJ2-2, is as follows: DVKVTQSSRYLVKRTGEKVFLECVQDMDHENMFWYRQDPGLGLRLIYFSYDVKMKEKGDIPEGYSVSREKKERFSLILESASTNQTSMYLCASSLSVGHANTGELFFGEGSRLTVL.